This T cell receptor beta chain was profiled in a study of blood T cell repertoires in COVID-19. Study summary: COVID-19 samples collected from the United States, Italy and Spain covered acute and convalescent phases. T cells, B-cell-depleted T cells, or PBMCs supplied cDNA or gDNA.

Germline V gene data show CDR1 as SGDLS and CDR2 as YYNGEE. The length of the CDR3 is 15 residues. Trimming at V came to 3 bases and at J to 1 base, leaving 6 bases not matched to a gene. Generated by immunoSEQ multiplex PCR, the TCRdb table keeps only in-frame clones and is missing some. Of 110,000 or so clones in the sample, more than 75% were seen once. The TCR was taken from a man aged 40-49 years with acute or convalescent COVID-19. V is TRBV9 and J is TRBJ1-1; the match to TRBD1 covers 7 bases. Specimen: peripheral blood. CDR3 coding DNA: TGTGCCAGCAGCGCTCAACAGGGGCCGAACACTGAAGCTTTCTTT. The encoded protein is CASSAQQGPNTEAFF.